The TCR beta chain described here comes from a study of PD-L1 blockade in urothelial cancer. Study background: Once treatment had started, blood was analyzed at 3 weeks (second dose) and again at 6 weeks. The study, taken as a whole, reports: Patients with below-median pretreatment blood clonality survived longer.

This clone was seen only once. Its antigen is unknown. Profiling relied on immunoSEQ multiplex PCR, and the TCRdb table lists in-frame clones only, not all of them. The sample carries about 110,000 clones, approximately 85% recorded once. CDR1 MNHNS and CDR2 SASEGT come from the germline V gene. Trimming pared 7 bases from V and 2 bases from J, leaving 12 bases between. This CDR3 spans 14 amino acids. The chain couples TRBV6-1 to TRBJ1-5; D may be TRBD1 (5 bases). Here the sequenced sample was PBMCs, taken around atezolizumab (anti-PD-L1) treatment. The source of this sequence is a man aged 45 to 65 with urothelial cancer. CDR3 region: CASNRRDGNQPQHF. For the CDR3, the DNA is TGTGCCAGCAATCGCAGGGATGGCAATCAGCCCCAGCATTTT.